The 24 T cell receptor beta chains in this list originate from one sample, sequenced in a study of shared clonotypes between healthy human individuals. Profiling relied on immunoSEQ multiplex PCR, and the TCRdb table lists in-frame clones only, not all of them. The table lists some 2,000,000 clones, 85% to 95% of them singletons. Source material: naive CD4+ T cells sorted from blood. Documented subset: CD45RA+ positively selected. The source of these receptors is a man between 18 and 35 years old in good health.

CDR3 protein: CASSAPDQPQHF. CDR3 nucleotide sequence: TGTGCCAGCAGCGCGCCGGATCAGCCCCAGCATTTT. The rearrangement uses TRBV5-6 and TRBJ1-5; no firm D call. The CDR3 covers 12 residues. CDR1 SGHDT and CDR2 YYEEEE come from the germline V gene. V lost 4 bases to trimming and J lost 5 bases, with 7 bases between them.

The rearrangement uses TRBV11-1 and TRBJ2-3, with D possibly matching TRBD2 (7 bases). This CDR3 has 16 amino acids. The V gene lost 2 bases and the J gene lost 2 bases, with 14 bases spanning the gap. Germline V gene lookup returns CDR1 SGHAT and CDR2 FQDESV (reference sequence). The CDR3: CASSLRGGTHTDTQYF. The CDR3 region has the DNA TGTGCCAGCAGCTTAAGGGGGGGCACCCACACAGATACGCAGTATTTT.

The chain joins TRBV27 to TRBJ2-3; no definite D call. Looked up from germline, CDR1 is MNHEY and CDR2 is SMNVEV (reference sequence). The length of the CDR3 is 15 residues. Trimming removed 1 base at V and 1 base at J, with 9 bases between. The DNA for the CDR3 is TGTGCCAGCAGTTTATGGTCAGTAGGCACAGATACGCAGTATTTT. This sequence encodes CASSLWSVGTDTQYF.

The rearrangement joins TRBV27 to TRBJ1-3, with D uncertain. The CDR3 extends over 14 amino acids. Germline V CDR1 and CDR2: MNHEY, SMNVEV (reference sequence). Between the trimmed V and J ends, which lost 3 bases and 3 bases, there was a span of 9 bases. CDR3 DNA: TGTGCCAGCAGTTTTGTGGGGTTTGGAAACACCATATATTTT. It translates to CASSFVGFGNTIYF.

The V call is TRBV6-5, the J call TRBJ1-1; 9 bases map to TRBD1. J was trimmed by 5 bases and V by 7 bases; bases with no gene match: 11. This CDR3 is 15 amino acids long. Per the germline V gene, CDR1 is MNHEY and CDR2 is SVGAGI. The CDR3 here is CASKVLRQGETEAFF. As DNA, the CDR3 is TGTGCCAGCAAGGTGTTACGACAGGGGGAAACTGAAGCTTTCTTT.

Comments on this clone: A much bigger clone sits one base away, suggesting this may be a read error. The same CDR3 arises from other DNA sequences in this sample as well. The rearrangement links TRBV9 to TRBJ1-1; maybe TRBD1 (5 bases). Germline CDR1 is SGDLS and CDR2 is YYNGEE. Trimming shortened V by 1 base and J by 2 bases, and 6 bases separated the two germline ends. This CDR3 is built from 13 residues. The CDR3 is CASSVQGNTEAFF. Written as DNA, the CDR3 is TGTGCCAGCAGCGTACAGGGAAACACTGAAGCTTTCTTT. The full variable domain, in which reference TRBV9 and TRBJ1-1 provide the parts outside the CDR3, is DSGVTQTPKHLITATGQRVTLRCSPRSGDLSVYWYQQSLDQGLQFLIQYYNGEERAKGNILERFSAQQFPDLHSELNLSSLELGDSALYFCASSVQGNTEAFFGQGTRLTVV.

The CDR3 loop reads CASSRGGLGYGYTF. The CDR3 DNA reads TGTGCCAGCAGTCGGGGGGGCTTGGGCTATGGCTACACCTTC. The chain combines TRBV25-1 with TRBJ1-2, with D perhaps TRBD1 (6 bases). Germline V lookup: CDR1 MGHDK, CDR2 SYGVNS. The CDR3 loop spans 14 amino acids. Trimming removed 5 bases at V and 4 bases at J, with 14 bases between.

The gene calls are TRBV5-1 and TRBJ2-5; the D gene could be TRBD1 or TRBD2 (5 bases each). Trimming pared 0 bases from V and 1 base from J, leaving 10 bases between. The CDR3 has 15 amino acids. Germline V gene lookup returns CDR1 SGHRS and CDR2 YFSETQ. The CDR3 reads CASSLEPGTQETQYF. CDR3 in DNA: TGCGCCAGCAGCTTGGAGCCAGGGACCCAAGAGACCCAGTACTTC.

This chain links TRBV4-3 with TRBJ1-2; D gene unclear. The CDR3 is 14 residues long. Germline assignment: CDR1 LGHNA and CDR2 YSLEER. V dropped 0 bases and J dropped 2 bases, with 7 bases sitting between them. The CDR3 sequence is CASSQDTVNYGYTF. For the CDR3, the DNA is TGCGCCAGCAGCCAAGATACCGTAAACTATGGCTACACCTTC.

The CDR3 DNA reads as TGTGCCAGCAGTGACTGGGTAGCGGCCCCCTACGAGCAGTACTTC. Translating gives CASSDWVAAPYEQYF. The gene calls are TRBV6-1 and TRBJ2-7, with a tentative D call TRBD2 (6 bases). Between the trimmed V and J ends, which lost 3 bases and 2 bases, there was a span of 14 bases. This CDR3 comprises 15 residues. The germline CDR1 and CDR2 sequences are MNHNS and SASEGT.

The J gene is TRBJ1-1, the V gene TRBV11-3, with a tentative D call TRBD1 (5 bases). CDR3 length equals 14 residues. The germline V and J ends were trimmed by 0 bases and 4 bases, with 9 bases remaining between them. CDR1 and CDR2 (germline): SGHNT, YENEEA. The DNA for the CDR3 is TGTGCCAGCAGCTTAGAGGGACTCAGCACTGAAGCTTTCTTT. It encodes CASSLEGLSTEAFF. Full variable domain (rest looked up from reference TRBV11-3 and TRBJ1-1): EAGVVQSPRYKIIEKKQPVAFWCNPISGHNTLYWYLQNLGQGPELLIRYENEEAVDDSQLPKDRFSAERLKGVDSTLKIQPAELGDSAVYLCASSLEGLSTEAFFGQGTRLTVV.

This rearrangement joins TRBV27 to TRBJ2-7; no reliable D call. The V gene's germline CDR1 is MNHEY and CDR2 SMNVEV (reference sequence). This CDR3 is built from 12 residues. Trimming stripped 8 bases from V and 9 bases from J, with 17 bases between. The CDR3 protein is CASRSAAGWQYF. The CDR3 region has the DNA TGTGCCAGCCGATCAGCAGCAGGTTGGCAGTACTTC.

In regard to this clone: A clone one base away is much larger, so this may be a read error. V is TRBV2 and J is TRBJ1-5; 9 bases are shared with TRBD1. Germline assignment: CDR1 SNHLY and CDR2 FYNNEI. The CDR3 runs 15 residues. CDR3 amino acids: CASTAVTGGNQPRHF. The DNA for the CDR3 is TGTGCCAGCACTGCGGTCACAGGGGGCAATCAGCCCCGGCATTTT.

The chain is built from TRBV7-2 and TRBJ2-7; D ambiguous. CDR3 size: 13 residues. CDR1 is SGHTA and CDR2 is FQGNSA in the germline V gene. V was trimmed by 0 bases and J by 4 bases, leaving 7 bases between them. The CDR3 region has the DNA TGTGCCAGCAGCTTAGCGGAGACGTACGAGCAGTACTTC. It encodes CASSLAETYEQYF. Based on the CDR3 plus reference TRBV7-2 and TRBJ2-7, the full variable domain is GAGVSQSPSNKVTEKGKDVELRCDPISGHTALYWYRQSLGQGLEFLIYFQGNSAPDKSGLPSDRFSAERTGGSVSTLTIQRTQQEDSAVYLCASSLAETYEQYFGPGTRLTVT.

The chain uses TRBV6-1 and TRBJ2-2, with a weak D call TRBD1 (6 bases). The germline V gene encodes CDR1 MNHNS and CDR2 SASEGT. Trimming took off 2 bases at V and 4 bases at J, with 11 bases between the two ends. This CDR3 region has 15 residues. Here the CDR3 reads CASSELLGATGELFF. The CDR3 DNA sequence: TGTGCCAGCAGTGAACTTTTGGGGGCCACCGGGGAGCTGTTTTTT.

The chain employs TRBV15 and TRBJ1-6, with D maybe TRBD1 (6 bases). Trimming took off 1 base at V and 10 bases at J, with 17 bases between the two ends. The CDR3 runs 16 residues. Germline lookup yields CDR1 LNHNV and CDR2 YYDKDF (reference sequence). The CDR3 here is CATSRAPWGGGSPLHF. The CDR3 region has the DNA TGTGCCACCAGCAGAGCCCCCTGGGGAGGGGGATCACCCCTCCACTTT.

The chain combines TRBV5-1 with TRBJ2-1; D is perhaps TRBD1 (6 bases). The germline CDR1 and CDR2 sequences are SGHRS and YFSETQ. CDR3 length: 15 residues. Trimming shortened V by 4 bases and J by 6 bases, and 17 bases separated the two germline ends. The DNA of the CDR3 is TGCGCCAGCAGCGTTACCAAGACAGGCCCCAATGAGCAGTTCTTC. Encoded protein: CASSVTKTGPNEQFF.

Comments on this clone: Other DNA sequences of this sample code for an identical CDR3. V is TRBV27 and J is TRBJ2-7; perhaps TRBD2 as D (5 bases). Trimming shortened V by 3 bases and J by 2 bases, and 11 bases separated the two germline ends. This CDR3 comprises 14 residues. Germline V gene sequence: CDR1 MNHEY, CDR2 SMNVEV (reference sequence). CDR3 coding DNA: TGTGCCAGCAGTTTGGAGAGAGGGCCCTACGAGCAGTACTTC. Residues: CASSLERGPYEQYF.

Turning to this clone: Other DNA sequences within the sample encode an identical CDR3. The rearrangement uses TRBV2 and TRBJ2-7; D might be TRBD1 (6 bases). CDR1 SNHLY and CDR2 FYNNEI come from the germline V gene. The CDR3 consists of 12 residues. The germline V and J ends were trimmed by 6 bases and 2 bases, with 8 bases remaining between them. The CDR3 is CASSGDTYEQYF. DNA for the CDR3: TGTGCCAGCAGCGGGGACACCTACGAGCAGTACTTC.

In DNA, the CDR3 is TGTGCCAGCAGTTACACAGTGAACACTGAAGCTTTCTTT. This gives the protein CASSYTVNTEAFF. The rearrangement links TRBV6-5 to TRBJ1-1; D is uncertain. This CDR3 is 13 amino acids long. The germline gives CDR1 MNHEY, CDR2 SVGAGI. V was shortened by 2 bases and J by 0 bases, with 4 bases between the two germline ends.

The chain has TRBV7-9 and TRBJ1-3, with TRBD1 as a possible D gene (5 bases). Per the germline V gene, CDR1 is SEHNR and CDR2 is FQNEAQ (reference sequence). Trimming took 2 bases from V and 0 from J, leaving 11 bases between them. The CDR3 spans 16 residues. The CDR3 region has the DNA TGTGCCAGCAGCTTAAAAACGGACATCTCTGGAAACACCATATATTTT. It encodes CASSLKTDISGNTIYF.

The genes are TRBV4-3 and TRBJ2-3, with 7 bases identical to TRBD2. Germline V gene data show CDR1 as LGHNA and CDR2 as YSLEER. Trimming cost V 4 bases and J 3 bases; bases outside gene matches: 7. The CDR3 length is 15 residues. The CDR3 spells CASSPLGGRTDTQYF. CDR3 coding DNA: TGCGCCAGCAGCCCCCTAGGCGGGAGAACAGATACGCAGTATTTT.

The J gene is TRBJ1-1, the V gene TRBV19; D remains ambiguous. CDR3 length equals 15 residues. Looked up from germline, CDR1 is LNHDA and CDR2 is SQIVND (reference sequence). V was pared by 3 bases and J by 3 bases, with 14 bases between. The CDR3 spells CASSIGPAGYTEAFF. DNA of the CDR3: TGTGCCAGTAGTATTGGGCCGGCGGGGTACACTGAAGCTTTCTTT.

The CDR3 is CASKQSWWGEQYF. CDR3 nucleotides: TGTGCCAGCAAACAGAGTTGGTGGGGCGAGCAGTACTTC. The gene calls are TRBV6-5 and TRBJ2-7; D unclear. CDR1 MNHEY and CDR2 SVGAGI come from the germline V gene. V lost 7 bases and J lost 6, with 16 bases in between. This CDR3 has 13 residues.